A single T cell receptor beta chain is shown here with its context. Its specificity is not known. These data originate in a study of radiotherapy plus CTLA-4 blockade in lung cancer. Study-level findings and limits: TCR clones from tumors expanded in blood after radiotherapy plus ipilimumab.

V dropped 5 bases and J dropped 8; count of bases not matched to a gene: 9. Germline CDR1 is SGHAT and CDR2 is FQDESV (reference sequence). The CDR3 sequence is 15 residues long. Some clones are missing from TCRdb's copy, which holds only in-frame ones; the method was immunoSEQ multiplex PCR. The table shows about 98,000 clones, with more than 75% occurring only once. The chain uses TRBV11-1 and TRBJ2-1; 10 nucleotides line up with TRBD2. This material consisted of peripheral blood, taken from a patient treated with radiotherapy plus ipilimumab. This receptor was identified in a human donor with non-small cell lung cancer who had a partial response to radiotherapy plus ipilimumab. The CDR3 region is CASSGSGRPPHEQFF. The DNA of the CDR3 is TGTGCCAGCAGCGGTAGCGGGAGGCCCCCCCATGAGCAGTTCTTC. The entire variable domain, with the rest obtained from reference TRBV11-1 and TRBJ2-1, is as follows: EAEVAQSPRYKITEKSQAVAFWCDPISGHATLYWYRQILGQGPELLVQFQDESVVDDSQLPKDRFSAERLKGVDSTLKIQPAELGDSAMYLCASSGSGRPPHEQFFGPGTRLTVL.